This TCR beta chain was obtained from a study of metastatic and nonmetastatic thyroid tumors. Study outcomes and limitations: Malignant thyroid tumors reportedly had TCR beta diversity that was significantly higher than in benign nodules, in blood and tumor.

The CDR3 spans 15 residues. Germline CDR1 SGHDT, CDR2 YYEEEE. The V gene lost 0 bases and the J gene lost 9 bases, with 19 bases spanning the gap. TCRdb recomputed clones from the PCR reads via MiXCR. The sample contains tens of thousands of clones, roughly 12% of which appear only once. A note on this clone: What it binds is not known. This may arise from a read error, as a much more abundant clone is one base away.

Each patient came to thyroid surgery without any prior treatment (of any kind). This clonotype was obtained from a male donor with papillary thyroid cancer or a benign thyroid nodule (not recorded which). Some clones in this sample may be carry-over from other donors' samples. This chain links TRBV5-6 with TRBJ2-7, with a tentative D call TRBD1 (6 bases). The sequenced material came from blood. CDR3 in amino acids: CASSLVSQGTHGQYF. The CDR3 nucleotides read TGTGCCAGCAGCTTGGTATCACAGGGAACCCACGGGCAGTACTTC.